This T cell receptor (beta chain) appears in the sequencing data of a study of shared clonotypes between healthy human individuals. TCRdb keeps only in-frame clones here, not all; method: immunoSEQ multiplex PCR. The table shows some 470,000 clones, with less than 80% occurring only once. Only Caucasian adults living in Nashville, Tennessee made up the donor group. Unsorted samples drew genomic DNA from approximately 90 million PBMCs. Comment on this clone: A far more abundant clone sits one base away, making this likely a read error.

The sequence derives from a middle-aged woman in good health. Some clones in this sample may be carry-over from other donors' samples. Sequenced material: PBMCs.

The DNA for the CDR3 is TGTGCCTGGGGTGGAGCGGGATGGGCCGAGCAGTACTTC. As protein: CAWGGAGWAEQYF. The rearrangement joins TRBV30 to TRBJ2-7; 7 bases agree with TRBD2. Germline V CDR1 and CDR2: GTSNPN, SVGIG (reference sequence). V shed 5 bases, J shed 6 bases, and the junction held 10 bases outside the gene matches. The CDR3 is made up of 13 amino acids.